A selection of T cell receptor beta chains follows, all from one sample in a study of PD-L1 blockade in urothelial cancer. Clones were sequenced by immunoSEQ multiplex PCR, and TCRdb holds only the in-frame ones, with some missing. This sample has tens of thousands of clones, with 85% to 95% found just once. The starting material was PBMCs, obtained around atezolizumab (anti-PD-L1) treatment. The receptors derive from a woman older than 75 with urothelial cancer. The CDR3 runs from the conserved cysteine through the conserved F or W. A D gene is named only where the DNA matches it firmly. Clone size is stated in some rows and not others, as once, few, many or a class when expanded.

J | size | V | D | length | CDR3 | DNA
TRBJ2-2 | NA | TRBV19 | TRBD2 | 16 | CATRLLAGRSTGELFF | TGTGCCACCCGCTTGTTAGCGGGGCGGAGCACCGGGGAGCTGTTTTTT
TRBJ2-7 | NA | TRBV19 | TRBD2 | 14 | CASTPGGVIYEQYF | TGTGCCAGTACCCCTGGGGGGGTTATCTACGAGCAGTACTTC
TRBJ1-2 | NA | TRBV4-1 | NA | 16 | CASSSTTPTGLYGYTF | TGCGCCAGCAGCTCAACCACCCCGACGGGACTTTATGGCTACACCTTC
TRBJ2-5 | NA | TRBV7-3 | NA | 16 | CASSPVGSRARETQYF | TGTGCCAGCAGCCCAGTCGGGTCCCGAGCACGAGAGACCCAGTACTTC
TRBJ2-3 | few | TRBV13 | NA | 15 | CASSFRRENTDTQYF | TGTGCCAGCAGCTTTCGGCGGGAAAACACAGATACGCAGTATTTT
TRBJ2-7 | NA | TRBV9 | TRBD2 | 15 | CASSDRLAGGHEQYF | TGTGCCAGCAGCGATCGACTAGCGGGAGGCCACGAGCAGTACTTC
TRBJ2-6 | NA | TRBV28 | TRBD1 | 19 | CASSSLGTGTTSGANVLTF | TGTGCCAGCAGTTCCCTGGGGACAGGGACAACCTCTGGGGCCAACGTCCTGACTTTC
TRBJ2-7 | NA | TRBV28 | TRBD1 | 17 | CASSSPDPGQGMYEQYF | TGTGCCAGCAGTTCCCCGGACCCGGGACAGGGCATGTACGAGCAGTACTTC
TRBJ2-2 | NA | TRBV30 | NA | 14 | CAWSVQGLTGELFF | TGTGCCTGGAGTGTACAGGGTTTGACCGGGGAGCTGTTTTTT
TRBJ1-1 | NA | TRBV28 | NA | 15 | CASSPPRPAKVEAFF | TGTGCCAGCAGCCCCCCCAGGCCCGCAAAGGTTGAAGCTTTCTTT
TRBJ2-1 | NA | TRBV4-1 | NA | 17 | CASSQVRASGAYNEQFF | TGCGCCAGCAGCCAAGTCCGGGCAAGCGGAGCCTACAATGAGCAGTTCTTC
TRBJ2-2 | NA | TRBV6-5 | TRBD1 | 15 | CASSFGTGWPGELFF | TGTGCCAGCAGTTTTGGGACAGGGTGGCCCGGGGAGCTGTTTTTT